This T cell receptor (beta chain) was obtained from a study of CD8 T cells in Susac syndrome. Study-wide background: There were five or six sequenced Susac syndrome patients with active disease and under ten in remission.

The CDR3 covers 15 residues. Germline CDR1 is DFQATT and CDR2 is SNEGSKA (reference sequence). With 0 bases clipped from V and 0 bases from J, the junction kept 5 bases outside the gene matches. An amount of RNA that ranged from about 0.45 to 1 ug was reverse transcribed with random hexamers. Multiplex PCR with immunoSEQ amplified the TCR beta CDR3 across 54 Vbeta and 13 Jbeta. From the immunoSEQ multiplex PCR reads, TCRdb called clonotypes with MiXCR, one entry per CDR3 protein. Of approximately 190,000 distinct CDR3 sequences listed, almost 96% were seen once; the top ten hold 0.09% to 0.1%. Sequencing targeted TCR beta in T cells from blood (CD8+ and CD4+). The recently defined diagnostic criteria for definite or probable disease were met by the Susac syndrome patients.

The sequenced material came from CD4+ T cells from PBMCs. The sequence was collected from a human donor with Susac syndrome. The chain carries TRBV20-1 and TRBJ2-7; 7 bases are shared with TRBD2. The DNA for the CDR3 is TGCAGTGCTAGAGATATGCGGGGGAGCTCCTACGAGCAGTACTTC. Translated, it gives CSARDMRGSSYEQYF.